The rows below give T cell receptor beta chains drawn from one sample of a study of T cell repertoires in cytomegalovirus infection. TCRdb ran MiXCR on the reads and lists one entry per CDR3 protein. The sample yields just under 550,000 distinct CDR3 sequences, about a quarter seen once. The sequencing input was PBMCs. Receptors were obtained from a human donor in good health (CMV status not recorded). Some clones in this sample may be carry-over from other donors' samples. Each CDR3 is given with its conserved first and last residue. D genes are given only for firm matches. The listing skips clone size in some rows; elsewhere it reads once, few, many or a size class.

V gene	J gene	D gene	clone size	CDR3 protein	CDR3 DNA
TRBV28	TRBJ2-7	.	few	CASSEGYSYEQYF	TGTGCCAGCAGTGAGGGATACTCCTACGAGCAGTACTTC
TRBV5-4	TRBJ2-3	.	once	CASSPTTGTYSTDTQYF	TGTGCCAGCAGTCCGACGACCGGGACATATAGCACAGATACGCAGTATTTT
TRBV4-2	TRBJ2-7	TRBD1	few	CASSQWTGASIYEQYF	TGTGCCAGCAGCCAATGGACAGGGGCAAGCATCTACGAGCAGTACTTC
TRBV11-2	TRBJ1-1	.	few	CASSLARQGNTKRNTEAFF	TGTGCCAGCAGCTTAGCGCGGCAGGGGAACACAAAAAGGAACACTGAAGCTTTCTTT
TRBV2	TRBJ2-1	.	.	CASLWAQSSGEQFF	TGTGCCAGCCTTTGGGCACAGTCCTCTGGGGAGCAGTTCTTC
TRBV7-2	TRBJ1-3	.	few	CASSTRQSAGNTIYF	TGTGCCAGCAGCACCCGACAGAGTGCTGGAAACACCATATATTTT
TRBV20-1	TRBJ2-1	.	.	CSPTGAENYNEQFF	TGCAGCCCCACGGGGGCGGAAAACTACAATGAGCAGTTCTTC
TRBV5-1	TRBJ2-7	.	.	CASSLQGVAAYEQYF	TGCGCCAGCAGCTTGCAGGGAGTAGCGGCCTACGAGCAGTACTTC
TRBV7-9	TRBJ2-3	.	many	CASSLPSGTDWGTDTQYF	TGTGCCAGCAGCTTACCGTCCGGGACCGATTGGGGCACAGATACGCAGTATTTT
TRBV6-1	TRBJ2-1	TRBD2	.	CASSEESIGGSFYNEQFF	TGTGCCAGCAGTGAAGAGTCTATTGGCGGGAGTTTCTACAATGAGCAGTTCTTC
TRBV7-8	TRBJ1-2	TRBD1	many	CASSLAMQGAIGYTF	TGTGCCAGCAGCTTAGCGATGCAGGGGGCGATTGGCTACACCTTC
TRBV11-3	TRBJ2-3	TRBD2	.	CASSLEGGRIDTQYF	TGTGCCAGCAGCTTAGAGGGCGGGAGGATAGATACGCAGTATTTT
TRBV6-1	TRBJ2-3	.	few	CASSTLAHTDTQYF	TGTGCCAGCAGTACTCTAGCCCACACAGATACGCAGTATTTT
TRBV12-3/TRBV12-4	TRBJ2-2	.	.	CASTPGHRLSDTGELFF	TGTGCCAGCACGCCAGGTCACCGGCTATCAGACACCGGGGAGCTGTTTTTT
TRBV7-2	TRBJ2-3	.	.	CASSDGQRTQYF	TGTGCCAGCAGCGACGGACAGAGGACGCAGTATTTT
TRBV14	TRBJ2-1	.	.	CASSQDIREQFF	TGTGCCAGCAGCCAAGATATAAGGGAGCAGTTCTTC
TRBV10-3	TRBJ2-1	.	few	CAISDSLDFYNEQFF	TGTGCCATCAGTGACTCACTCGACTTCTACAATGAGCAGTTCTTC
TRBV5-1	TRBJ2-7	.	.	CASSSTDTVYEQYF	TGCGCCAGCAGCTCCACGGACACCGTCTACGAGCAGTACTTC
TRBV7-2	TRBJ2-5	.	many	CASSFKGQETQYF	TGTGCCAGCAGCTTCAAGGGGCAAGAGACCCAGTACTTC
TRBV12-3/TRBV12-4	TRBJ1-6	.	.	CASSRTANSPLHF	TGTGCCAGCAGTCGGACGGCTAATTCACCCCTCCACTTT
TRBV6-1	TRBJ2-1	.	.	CASSPLAQFTNEQFF	TGTGCCAGCAGTCCTCTGGCGCAGTTTACAAATGAGCAGTTCTTC
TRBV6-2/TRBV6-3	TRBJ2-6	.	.	CASTPRKLDQRNNVLTF	TGTGCCAGCACCCCAAGGAAACTCGACCAGCGGAACAACGTCCTGACTTTC
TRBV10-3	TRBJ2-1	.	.	CAISESNGNEQFF	TGTGCCATCAGTGAGTCGAACGGCAATGAGCAGTTCTTC
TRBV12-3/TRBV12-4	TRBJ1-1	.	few	CASSSFGGAEAFF	TGTGCCAGCAGCTCCTTCGGCGGGGCTGAAGCTTTCTTT
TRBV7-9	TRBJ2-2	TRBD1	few	CASSLGQGASGELFF	TGTGCCAGCAGTCTAGGACAGGGGGCAAGCGGGGAGCTGTTTTTT
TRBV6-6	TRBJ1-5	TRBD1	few	CASSTDRVGRYSNQPQHF	TGTGCCAGCAGTACCGACAGGGTTGGTCGGTATAGCAATCAGCCCCAGCATTTT
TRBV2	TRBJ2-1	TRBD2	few	CATQGASGSHEQFF	TGTGCCACCCAGGGCGCTAGCGGGAGCCATGAGCAGTTCTTC
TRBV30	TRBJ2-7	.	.	CAWTRDITYEQYF	TGTGCCTGGACCAGGGACATAACCTACGAGCAGTACTTC
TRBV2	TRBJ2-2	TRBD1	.	CASTLGQGASTGELFF	TGTGCCAGCACCCTGGGACAGGGGGCGAGCACCGGGGAGCTGTTTTTT
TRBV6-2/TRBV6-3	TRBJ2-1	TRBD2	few	CASSYPGLAGEFF	TGTGCCAGCAGTTACCCGGGACTAGCGGGAGAGTTCTTC
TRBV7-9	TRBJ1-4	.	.	CASSYQGGEKLLF	TGTGCCAGCAGCTATCAGGGAGGGGAAAAACTGTTGTTT
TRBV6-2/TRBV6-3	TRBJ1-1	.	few	CASSYWTLNTEAFF	TGTGCCAGCAGTTACTGGACACTGAACACTGAAGCTTTCTTT
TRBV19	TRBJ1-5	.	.	CASSIYTTADQPQHF	TGTGCCAGTAGTATTTATACGACCGCTGATCAGCCCCAGCATTTT
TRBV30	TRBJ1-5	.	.	CAWGRGFNQPQHF	TGTGCCTGGGGGAGGGGATTCAATCAGCCCCAGCATTTT
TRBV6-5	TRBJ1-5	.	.	CASSYSKAGSNQPQHF	TGTGCCAGCAGTTACTCGAAGGCGGGAAGCAATCAGCCCCAGCATTTT
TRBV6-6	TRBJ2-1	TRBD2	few	CASTWAASGYNEQFF	TGTGCCAGCACCTGGGCCGCTAGCGGCTACAATGAGCAGTTCTTC
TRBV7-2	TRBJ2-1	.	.	CASSRGYFRSEQFF	TGTGCCAGCAGCCGAGGTTACTTCCGGAGCGAGCAGTTCTTC
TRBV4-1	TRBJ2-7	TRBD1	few	CASSQEGYGDRGRAYEQYF	TGCGCCAGCAGCCAAGAAGGCTACGGAGACAGGGGCCGGGCCTACGAGCAGTACTTC
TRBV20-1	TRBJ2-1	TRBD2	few	CSARWTSGKGEQFF	TGCAGTGCTAGGTGGACTAGCGGGAAAGGGGAGCAGTTCTTC
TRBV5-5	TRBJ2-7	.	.	CASSCPPDRSYEQYF	TGTGCCAGCAGCTGCCCGCCGGACAGATCCTACGAGCAGTACTTC
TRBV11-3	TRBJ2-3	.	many	CASSLSGGAGTRTDTQYF	TGTGCCAGCAGCTTAAGTGGAGGAGCCGGGACTCGCACAGATACGCAGTATTTT
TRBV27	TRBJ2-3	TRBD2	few	CASSLRAAGVTDTQYF	TGTGCCAGCAGTTTACGCGCAGCGGGAGTCACAGATACGCAGTATTTT
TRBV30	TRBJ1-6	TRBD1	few	CASSDRATLHF	TGTGCCTCTTCGGACAGGGCGACCCTCCACTTT